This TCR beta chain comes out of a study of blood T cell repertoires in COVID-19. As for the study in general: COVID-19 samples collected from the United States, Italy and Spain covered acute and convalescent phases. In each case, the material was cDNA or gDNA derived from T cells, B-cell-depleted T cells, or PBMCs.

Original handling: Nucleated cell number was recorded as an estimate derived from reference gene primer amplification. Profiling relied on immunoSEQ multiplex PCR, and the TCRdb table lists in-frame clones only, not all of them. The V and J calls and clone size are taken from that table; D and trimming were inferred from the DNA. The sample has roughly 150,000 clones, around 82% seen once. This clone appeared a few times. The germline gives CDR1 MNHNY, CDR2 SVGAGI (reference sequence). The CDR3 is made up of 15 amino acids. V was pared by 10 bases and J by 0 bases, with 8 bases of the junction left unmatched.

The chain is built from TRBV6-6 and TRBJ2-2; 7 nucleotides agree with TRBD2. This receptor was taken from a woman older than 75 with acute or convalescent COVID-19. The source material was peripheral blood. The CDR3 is CATKAGAANTGELFF. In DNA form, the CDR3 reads TGTGCCACTAAGGCGGGAGCCGCGAACACCGGGGAGCTGTTTTTT.